The 27 T cell receptor beta chains presented below share a single source sample, sequenced in a study of blood T cells in healthy people across ages. A second PCR of roughly 7 to 11 cycles used a sample-barcoded 5' primer and a J-beta primer mix. TCRdb re-analysed the 5' RACE reads in MiXCR, keeping a single row per CDR3 protein. The table shows about 1.5 million distinct CDR3 sequences, with 42% occurring only once. Sequencing used blood. These TCRs come from a woman aged 18-30 years in good health.

The rearrangement links TRBV6-1 to TRBJ2-7, with D unclear. Near its end, the DNA agrees better with TRBJ2-4, so the J call may be wrong. Looked up from germline, CDR1 is MNHNS and CDR2 is SASEGT. The CDR3 length is 17 residues. DNA for the CDR3: TGTGCCAGCAGTGAAGGGAGCGATCGATTAGCCAAAAACATTCAGTACTTC. This sequence encodes CASSEGSDRLAKNIQYF.

Details on this clonotype: One base separates it from a far larger clone, so it is likely a read error. J is TRBJ1-1 and V is TRBV12-3 or TRBV12-4; TRBD1 aligns across 8 bases. This CDR3 region has 14 residues. The CDR3 spells CASSLGQANAEAFF. CDR3 coding DNA: TGTGCCAGCAGTTTGGGACAGGCGAACGCTGAAGCTTTCTTT.

This clonotype has only a few counts. The gene calls are TRBV24-1 and TRBJ1-2, with a tentative D call TRBD1 (6 bases). CDR3 length: 15 amino acids. The V end was cut by 5 bases, the J end by 4 bases, with 16 bases between. Germline CDR1 and CDR2: KGHDR and SFDVKD. CDR3 DNA sequence: TGTGCCACCAGTGCCACAGGGAGTGGAGCCTATGGCTACACCTTC. It codes for CATSATGSGAYGYTF.

This rearrangement joins TRBV27 to TRBJ2-1; D is unresolved. The CDR3 sequence is 15 residues long. Germline loops: CDR1 MNHEY, CDR2 SMNVEV (reference sequence). Deletions cut 5 bases from V and 3 bases from J, with 14 bases between. CDR3 amino acids: CASSRARTYYNEQFF. The CDR3 nucleotides read TGTGCCAGCAGTAGGGCTAGAACATACTACAATGAGCAGTTCTTC.

This clonotype was recorded a few times. The J gene is TRBJ2-3, the V gene TRBV4-1, with TRBD2 identical over 11 bases. This CDR3 is built from 18 residues. Trimming cost V 0 bases and J 8 bases; bases outside gene matches: 13. Per germline, CDR1 MGHRA and CDR2 YSYEKL. The CDR3 DNA sequence: TGCGCCAGCAGCCAAGATGGCCTAGCGGGGGGCGGCACGCCTACGCAGTATTTT. Its translation is CASSQDGLAGGGTPTQYF.

J is TRBJ1-5 and V is TRBV6-5, with D perhaps TRBD1 (6 bases). The germline gives CDR1 MNHEY, CDR2 SVGAGI. This CDR3 comprises 15 residues. Trimming left V 6 bases short and J 0 bases short, with 12 bases between. The CDR3 sequence is CASRPLDSSNQPQHF. The CDR3 DNA sequence: TGTGCCAGCAGACCATTGGACAGTAGCAATCAGCCCCAGCATTTT.

The V gene is TRBV24-1, the J gene TRBJ2-5; 9 bases agree with TRBD1. V gave up 4 bases and J gave up 5 bases; unmatched junction bases: 10. Germline CDR1 is KGHDR and CDR2 is SFDVKD. The CDR3 loop spans 16 amino acids. CDR3 sequence reads: CATSDPGTGLGETQYF. In DNA, the CDR3 is TGTGCCACCAGTGACCCCGGGACAGGGTTGGGCGAGACCCAGTACTTC.

In its sample, this clonotype was seen many times. The CDR3 loop reads CASSFRGSGANVLTF. The CDR3 DNA follows: TGTGCCAGCAGTTTTAGAGGGTCTGGGGCCAACGTCCTGACTTTC. The J gene is TRBJ2-6, the V gene TRBV28; tentatively, D is TRBD2 (5 bases). The CDR3 is 15 amino acids. V gave up 3 bases and J gave up 1 base, with 7 bases separating them. Looked up from germline, CDR1 is MDHEN and CDR2 is SYDVKM. Full variable domain (missing parts from reference TRBV28 and TRBJ2-6): DVKVTQSSRYLVKRTGEKVFLECVQDMDHENMFWYRQDPGLGLRLIYFSYDVKMKEKGDIPEGYSVSREKKERFSLILESASTNQTSMYLCASSFRGSGANVLTFGAGSRLTVL.

This clonotype was detected a few times. This chain uses TRBV7-2 with TRBJ2-4; 11 bases align to TRBD2. Germline V gene lookup returns CDR1 SGHTA and CDR2 FQGNSA. There are 15 residues in the CDR3. V trimming: 5 bases; J trimming: 3 bases; junction bases outside the gene matches: 3. CDR3 in amino acids: CASSPTSGVKNIQYF. The CDR3 DNA reads as TGTGCCAGCAGCCCGACTAGCGGGGTCAAAAACATTCAGTACTTC.

The genes are TRBV3-1 and TRBJ2-4; D remains unclear. The J call is uncertain, as TRBJ2-7 better fits the DNA end. This CDR3 is built from 15 residues. Per germline, CDR1 LGHDT and CDR2 YNNKEL (reference sequence). The CDR3 region is CASSPKRSEAAEQYF. The CDR3, as DNA: TGTGCCAGCAGCCCCAAGAGATCAGAGGCGGCCGAGCAGTACTTC.

The rearrangement joins TRBV7-2 to TRBJ2-1, with 12 bases lining up with TRBD2. The CDR3 consists of 13 residues. The J segment lost 12 bases and the V segment lost 5 bases, leaving 5 bases of the junction unmatched. Germline V CDR1 and CDR2: SGHTA, FQGNSA. The CDR3 nucleotides are TGTGCCAGCAGCGCCGGACTAGCGGGGTGGCAGTTCTTC. It is translated as CASSAGLAGWQFF.

CDR3: CASSVGTGEHNEQFF. CDR3 coding DNA: TGCGCCAGCAGCGTCGGGACAGGGGAGCACAATGAGCAGTTCTTC. The gene calls are TRBV5-1 and TRBJ2-1, with 10 positions matching TRBD1. Germline trimming cut 4 bases from V and 5 bases from J; bases unmatched to any gene: 6. The CDR3 loop spans 15 amino acids. Germline CDR1 is SGHRS and CDR2 is YFSETQ.

The V and J genes are TRBV20-1 and TRBJ2-4; D remains ambiguous. Germline V gene data show CDR1 as DFQATT and CDR2 as SNEGSKA (reference sequence). The V end lost 7 bases, the J end lost 2 bases, and 12 bases lay between the germline ends. This CDR3 region has 13 residues. The CDR3 nucleotides are TGCAGTGGGGGTGTAGTGTCCAAAAACATTCAGTACTTC. Its protein is CSGGVVSKNIQYF.

This clonotype is a singleton in its sample. This chain uses TRBV12-3 or TRBV12-4 with TRBJ2-7, with TRBD2 identical over 10 bases. V was pared by 6 bases and J by 0 bases, with 11 bases of the junction left unmatched. This CDR3 comprises 17 residues. In DNA form, the CDR3 reads TGTGCCAGCAGCCCTCCCCCCTCTAGCGGGAGCTCCTACGAGCAGTACTTC. Residues: CASSPPPSSGSSYEQYF.

This clonotype showed up just a few times. The V gene is TRBV6-6, the J gene TRBJ2-4; D might be TRBD1 or TRBD2, each matching 5 bases. Trimming cost V 8 bases and J 15 bases, with 17 bases left between them. The CDR3 length is 11 residues. Per germline, CDR1 MNHNY and CDR2 SVGAGI (reference sequence). In nucleotides, the CDR3 is TGTGCCAGCGGTAAGGGGACGGAATGGTACTTC. This gives the protein CASGKGTEWYF.

This clonotype was recorded a few times. The rearrangement links TRBV12-3 or TRBV12-4 to TRBJ1-2; possible D gene TRBD1, 6 bases. The CDR3 is made up of 13 amino acids. Trimming removed 5 bases at V and 5 bases at J, with 12 bases between. The CDR3 is CASSRQVLYGYTF. DNA for the CDR3: TGTGCCAGCAGTCGACAGGTCCTTTATGGCTACACCTTC.

Ten or more counts support this clonotype. The chain couples TRBV7-9 to TRBJ1-1; D remains unclear. The CDR3 extends over 14 amino acids. The V end was cut by 5 bases, the J end by 4 bases, with 14 bases between. Germline-derived CDR1 and CDR2 are SEHNR and FQNEAQ (reference sequence). CDR3 amino acids: CASSAGLAPTEAFF. The CDR3 DNA reads as TGTGCCAGCAGCGCTGGACTCGCCCCCACTGAAGCTTTCTTT. Full variable domain (outside the CDR3, taken from reference TRBV7-9 and TRBJ1-1): DTGVSQNPRHKITKRGQNVTFRCDPISEHNRLYWYRQTLGQGPEFLTYFQNEAQLEKSRLLSDRFSAERPKGSFSTLEIQRTEQGDSAMYLCASSAGLAPTEAFFGQGTRLTVV.

As concerns this clonotype: Its ends do not fully match the called genes, so a read error is possible. The chain recombines TRBV27 with TRBJ1-5; no firm D call. CDR3 size: 13 residues. Germline CDR1 reads MNHEY; CDR2 reads SMNVEV (reference sequence). The CDR3: CASSSSSNRPQHF. The CDR3 DNA follows: TGTGCCAGCAGTTCCTCTAGCAATCGGCCCCAGCATTTT.

The chain links TRBV2 to TRBJ2-2, with 7 bases aligning to TRBD2. The CDR3 loop spans 14 amino acids. Germline CDR1 SNHLY, CDR2 FYNNEI. V was pared by 2 bases and J by 7 bases, with 4 bases of the junction left unmatched. The CDR3 nucleotides read TGTGCCAGCAGTGAAAGACTAGCCGGCGGGGAGCTGTTTTTT. As protein: CASSERLAGGELFF.

The chain has TRBV27 and TRBJ2-7, with 8 bases fitting TRBD2. The CDR3 consists of 15 residues. Looked up from germline, CDR1 is MNHEY and CDR2 is SMNVEV (reference sequence). V lost 6 bases to trimming and J lost 4 bases; unmatched junction nucleotides: 11. Here the CDR3 reads CASSHPRAGAYEQYF. CDR3 nucleotide sequence: TGTGCCAGCAGCCACCCCAGAGCGGGAGCATACGAGCAGTACTTC.

This clonotype occurred a few times. This sequence joins TRBV4-1 and TRBJ2-7; D gene unclear. V shed 3 bases and J shed 0 bases, with 15 bases lying between them. There are 16 residues in the CDR3. Germline V gene lookup returns CDR1 MGHRA and CDR2 YSYEKL. In DNA, the CDR3 is TGCGCCAGCAGCCACCGGGCGGCTCTCAGCTCCTACGAGCAGTACTTC. Protein: CASSHRAALSSYEQYF.

CDR3 nucleotides: TGTGCCAGCAGCCCACAAAGGGACAACTCTGAAGCTTTCTTT. Amino acid sequence: CASSPQRDNSEAFF. This chain connects TRBV27 to TRBJ1-1; D possibly corresponds to TRBD1 (6 bases). Germline CDR1 reads MNHEY; CDR2 reads SMNVEV (reference sequence). V was trimmed by 6 bases and J by 6 bases, leaving 17 bases between them. There are 14 residues in the CDR3.

The chain joins TRBV27 to TRBJ2-1; D could derive from TRBD1 or TRBD2 (5 bases each). This CDR3 has 13 residues. The V gene lost 4 bases and the J gene lost 7 bases, with 11 bases spanning the gap. Germline V gives CDR1 MNHEY, CDR2 SMNVEV (reference sequence). The CDR3 DNA follows: TGTGCCAGCAGTTGTCCCGGGACGAATGAGCAGTTCTTC. Protein product: CASSCPGTNEQFF.

J is TRBJ2-1 and V is TRBV2, with 7 bases matching TRBD2. Germline CDR1 SNHLY, CDR2 FYNNEI. The CDR3 has 13 amino acids. The CDR3 sequence: CATGGSNGNEQFF. CDR3 nucleotide sequence: TGTGCTACCGGGGGGTCAAATGGGAATGAGCAGTTCTTC.

The sample holds one count of this clonotype. The V call is TRBV28, the J call TRBJ2-5; 8 bases align to TRBD1. Germline values: CDR1 MDHEN, CDR2 SYDVKM. V lost 10 bases and J lost 2; bases outside the gene matches: 6. The CDR3 is made up of 13 amino acids. The CDR3 spells CATLTGAQETQYF. CDR3 bases: TGTGCCACCTTGACAGGGGCACAAGAGACCCAGTACTTC. Together with reference TRBV28 and TRBJ2-5, the CDR3 gives the full variable domain: DVKVTQSSRYLVKRTGEKVFLECVQDMDHENMFWYRQDPGLGLRLIYFSYDVKMKEKGDIPEGYSVSREKKERFSLILESASTNQTSMYLCATLTGAQETQYFGPGTRLLVL.

This clonotype was observed a few times. This chain uses TRBV5-1 with TRBJ2-4; D not resolved. The CDR3 consists of 16 residues. Per germline, CDR1 SGHRS and CDR2 YFSETQ. V dropped 0 bases and J dropped 0 bases, with 10 bases sitting between them. The CDR3 loop is CASSLAPDLAKNIQYF. The CDR3 region has the DNA TGCGCCAGCAGCTTGGCCCCGGATCTAGCCAAAAACATTCAGTACTTC.

The chain uses TRBV5-8 and TRBJ2-1; D is ambiguous. Between the trimmed V and J ends, which lost 7 bases and 3 bases, there was a span of 8 bases. The germline gives CDR1 SGHTS, CDR2 YDEGEE. The CDR3 spans 12 residues. The CDR3 nucleotides read TGTGCCAGCCTAACGAGCTACAATGAGCAGTTCTTC. Protein: CASLTSYNEQFF. The full variable domain, with the rest looked up from reference TRBV5-8 and TRBJ2-1, is EAGVTQSPTHLIKTRGQQATLRCSPISGHTSVYWYQQALGLGLQFLLWYDEGEERNRGNFPPRFSGRQFPNYSSELNVNALELEDSALYLCASLTSYNEQFFGPGTRLTVL.